Given below is one TCR beta chain in context. Its antigen is undetermined. V trimming: 6 bases; J trimming: 3 bases; junction bases outside the gene matches: 8. The CDR3 runs 14 residues. Germline V gives CDR1 ENHRY, CDR2 SYGVKD. The data were obtained in a study of cytomegalovirus exposure and HLA in healthy donors. Whole-study results and caveats: According to the study, about 180 TCR beta chains were cytomegalovirus-associated. A later analysis by the authors found several of the most significant clusters apparently linked to common viral pathogens. The authors later found TCR association rates varying by HLA locus, with DRB1 most and HLA-C fewest.

PCR was performed using 60 Vbeta and 13 Jbeta primers. The data were produced by immunoSEQ multiplex PCR, yet TCRdb's version contains in-frame clones alone and is incomplete. The data hold approximately 150,000 clones, with approximately 80% observed a single time. Each donor was nominally healthy when sampled (though unrecorded immune exposures were likely). The chain combines TRBV10-3 with TRBJ2-7, with TRBD2 matching 7 bases. What was sequenced was PBMCs. The receptor was derived from a woman under 30 in good health and CMV-seronegative. The CDR3 DNA reads as TGTGCCATCAGGGGGGAGGGCTACCACTACGAGCAGTACTTC. Translated: CAIRGEGYHYEQYF.